The next 30 T cell receptor beta chains were all read from a single sample in a study of cytomegalovirus exposure and HLA in healthy donors (dated by TCRdb to the late 2010s). Libraries were built with the immunoSEQ multiplex PCR assay. TCRdb limited this immuneACCESS table to in-frame rearrangements with V and J called. A share of clones is missing; checked studies link under half to unresolved V genes, and the rest is unexplained. The sample profile shows roughly 52,000 clones; 80% to 95% of them were found once. The top ten clonotypes cover about 3% of the sample. The specimen sequenced was PBMCs. These receptors all stem from a man younger than 35 in good health and CMV-seronegative.

V and J are TRBV27 and TRBJ2-7, with D possibly being TRBD1 (5 bases). The V end lost 6 bases, the J end lost 4 bases, and 19 bases lay between the germline ends. This CDR3 comprises 15 residues. Germline CDR1 MNHEY, CDR2 SMNVEV (reference sequence). CDR3 nucleotides: TGTGCCAGCAGAGGGGAAGGGCACATAGGGTACGAGCAGTACTTC. This codes for CASRGEGHIGYEQYF.

The chain employs TRBV7-2 and TRBJ2-7, with 7 bases lining up with TRBD1. The CDR3 is 14 residues long. The V gene's germline CDR1 is SGHTA and CDR2 FQGNSA. After removal of 5 bases from V and 2 bases from J, the junction contained 6 bases not matched to a gene. CDR3 DNA: TGTGCCAGCAGCCCCCGGACAGGACCCTACGAGCAGTACTTC. It codes for CASSPRTGPYEQYF.

This sequence joins TRBV9 and TRBJ2-7, with TRBD1 matching over 7 bases. Looked up from germline, CDR1 is SGDLS and CDR2 is YYNGEE. The V segment lost 10 bases and the J segment 4 bases; nucleotides outside the gene matches: 20. The CDR3 has 16 amino acids. The chain's CDR3 is CADLGRGMQGEYEQYF. Written as DNA, the CDR3 is TGTGCCGACTTAGGCCGAGGCATGCAGGGGGAATACGAGCAGTACTTC. The complete variable domain, with remaining parts taken from reference TRBV9 and TRBJ2-7, reads DSGVTQTPKHLITATGQRVTLRCSPRSGDLSVYWYQQSLDQGLQFLIQYYNGEERAKGNILERFSAQQFPDLHSELNLSSLELGDSALYFCADLGRGMQGEYEQYFGPGTRLTVT.

The chain employs TRBV28 and TRBJ2-7; TRBD2 aligns across 11 bases. This CDR3 contains 17 residues. After removal of 3 bases from V and 6 bases from J, the junction contained 13 bases not matched to a gene. Germline CDR1 and CDR2: MDHEN and SYDVKM. Written as DNA, the CDR3 is TGTGCCAGCAGTTTGGTTACTAGCGGGAGAATTCCCTCCGAGCAGTACTTC. Translating gives CASSLVTSGRIPSEQYF.

The chain has TRBV6-1 and TRBJ1-2; 10 bases are shared with TRBD1. V lost 5 bases to trimming and J lost 4 bases; unmatched junction nucleotides: 7. This CDR3 has 15 amino acids. Germline V CDR1 and CDR2: MNHNS, SASEGT. DNA for the CDR3: TGTGCCAGCAGTACCCGGGACAGGGGCGCCTATGGCTACACCTTC. Amino acids: CASSTRDRGAYGYTF.

This chain links TRBV11-1 with TRBJ1-4; 8 nucleotides line up with TRBD1. J was trimmed by 10 bases and V by 5 bases; bases with no gene match: 9. The CDR3 contains 14 residues. Germline assignment: CDR1 SGHAT and CDR2 FQDESV (reference sequence). The CDR3: CASSPDRASGKLFF. CDR3 nucleotides: TGTGCCAGCAGCCCGGACAGGGCGTCGGGAAAACTGTTTTTT.

The chain carries TRBV5-6 and TRBJ2-3, with D unresolved. Germline V CDR1 and CDR2: SGHDT, YYEEEE. CDR3 length: 15 residues. V lost 0 bases and J 4 bases, leaving 12 bases between the germline ends. CDR3 amino acids: CASSLDLRSADTQYF. The DNA for the CDR3 is TGTGCCAGCAGCTTGGATTTGCGTTCGGCAGATACGCAGTATTTT.

This chain joins TRBV9 and TRBJ1-1, with D maybe TRBD1 (5 bases). Germline V gives CDR1 SGDLS, CDR2 YYNGEE. This CDR3 is 13 amino acids long. V was trimmed by 2 bases and J by 0 bases, leaving 5 bases between them. Written as DNA, the CDR3 is TGTGCCAGCAGCGTGGACATGAACACTGAAGCTTTCTTT. This codes for CASSVDMNTEAFF.

This chain joins TRBV7-6 and TRBJ1-1; D is undetermined. Trimming took off 4 bases at V and 4 bases at J, with 13 bases between the two ends. CDR1 and CDR2 (germline): SGHVS, FNYEAQ. The CDR3 runs 14 residues. CDR3 protein: CASSSSRGFTEAFF. CDR3 in DNA: TGTGCCAGCAGCTCGAGCCGGGGTTTCACTGAAGCTTTCTTT.

This clone appeared once. The chain combines TRBV10-1 with TRBJ1-1, with D hard to call. V was pared by 6 bases and J by 1 base, with 9 bases between. The CDR3 totals 13 residues. From germline, CDR1 is WNHNN and CDR2 SYGVQD (reference sequence). The CDR3 loop reads CASSPITNTEAFF. CDR3 in DNA: TGCGCCAGCAGCCCTATAACGAACACTGAAGCTTTCTTT.

A single count supports this clone. V is TRBV19 and J is TRBJ1-1; D call uncertain. Trimming pared 8 bases from V and 7 bases from J, leaving 17 bases between. This CDR3 region has 13 residues. Germline V gene data show CDR1 as LNHDA and CDR2 as SQIVND (reference sequence). This CDR3 reads CASSLVWPNEAFF. The CDR3 DNA reads TGTGCCAGTTCTCTTGTGTGGCCGAATGAAGCTTTCTTT. The full variable domain, with the rest looked up from reference TRBV19 and TRBJ1-1, is DGGITQSPKYLFRKEGQNVTLSCEQNLNHDAMYWYRQDPGQGLRLIYYSQIVNDFQKGDIAEGYSVSREKKESFPLTVTSAQKNPTAFYLCASSLVWPNEAFFGQGTRLTVV.

The J gene is TRBJ1-5, the V gene TRBV7-2; D possibly corresponds to TRBD1 (6 bases). V lost 2 bases and J 0 bases, leaving 20 bases between the germline ends. Per the germline V gene, CDR1 is SGHTA and CDR2 is FQGNSA. The CDR3 is 19 residues long. The CDR3 sequence: CASSLKDSGWGYSNQPQHF. The CDR3 DNA sequence: TGTGCCAGCAGCTTAAAGGACAGCGGTTGGGGGTATAGCAATCAGCCCCAGCATTTT.

The chain is built from TRBV20-1 and TRBJ2-1; D may be TRBD2 (5 bases). The CDR3 has 11 residues. CDR1 DFQATT and CDR2 SNEGSKA come from the germline V gene (reference sequence). Trimming cost V 6 bases and J 10 bases, with 13 bases left between them. CDR3 bases: TGCAGTGCAAAACTAGTCCGGGAGCAGTTCTTC. Its protein product is CSAKLVREQFF.

This clone was seen a few times. The chain uses TRBV6-6 and TRBJ1-1, with D possibly matching TRBD1 (5 bases). Trimming cost V 6 bases and J 4 bases, with 12 bases left between them. Germline CDR1 is MNHNY and CDR2 is SVGAGI (reference sequence). This CDR3 has 13 residues. The CDR3 sequence: CASRQQGATEAFF. CDR3 nucleotide sequence: TGTGCCAGCAGACAGCAAGGGGCCACTGAAGCTTTCTTT.

This chain links TRBV10-2 with TRBJ1-1; 9 nucleotides line up with TRBD1. CDR1 and CDR2 from the germline V gene are WSHSY and SAAADI. This CDR3 is 15 amino acids long. Trimming cost V 6 bases and J 7 bases; bases outside gene matches: 12. The CDR3 loop reads CASSLRDRARSEAFF. The CDR3 nucleotides read TGCGCCAGCAGCCTCCGGGACAGGGCGAGGAGTGAAGCTTTCTTT.

This rearrangement joins TRBV27 to TRBJ1-1; D is undetermined. Trimming left V 5 bases short and J 1 base short, with 11 bases between. The CDR3 length is 14 residues. The V gene's germline CDR1 is MNHEY and CDR2 SMNVEV (reference sequence). CDR3 bases: TGTGCCAGCAGTCGTCGGCGGGAGAACACTGAAGCTTTCTTT. It codes for CASSRRRENTEAFF.

The chain recombines TRBV6-1 with TRBJ2-7, with unresolved D. Trimming cost V 1 base and J 0 bases, with 7 bases left between them. The CDR3 contains 14 residues. CDR1 MNHNS and CDR2 SASEGT come from the germline V gene. In nucleotides, the CDR3 is TGTGCCAGCAGTGAAGAGGAGTTCTCCTACGAGCAGTACTTC. It translates to CASSEEEFSYEQYF.

The gene calls are TRBV10-1 and TRBJ2-3, with 12 nucleotides matching TRBD2. The length of the CDR3 is 16 residues. The junction had 8 bases not matched to a gene; V was cut back by 6 bases and J by 4 bases. CDR1 and CDR2 (germline): WNHNN, SYGVQD (reference sequence). In nucleotides, the CDR3 is TGCGCCAGCAGCGGACCTAGCGGGAGGGCCTCAGATACGCAGTATTTT. Amino acid sequence: CASSGPSGRASDTQYF.

The J gene is TRBJ2-2, the V gene TRBV6-1; tentatively, D is TRBD1 (6 bases). The ends were cut back, 6 bases at V and 2 bases at J, with 10 bases in the middle. The CDR3 consists of 14 residues. Germline loops: CDR1 MNHNS, CDR2 SASEGT. The CDR3 DNA follows: TGTGCCAGCAGCGTCAGGGGCAACACCGGGGAGCTGTTTTTT. Protein: CASSVRGNTGELFF.

V is TRBV7-9 and J is TRBJ1-2; 9 bases line up with TRBD1. Looked up from germline, CDR1 is SEHNR and CDR2 is FQNEAQ (reference sequence). This CDR3 spans 14 amino acids. V shed 5 bases, J shed 6 bases, and the junction held 7 bases outside the gene matches. CDR3 in amino acids: CASSPGQGFDGYTF. The CDR3 DNA is TGTGCCAGCAGCCCCGGACAGGGGTTTGATGGCTACACCTTC.

The chain recombines TRBV2 with TRBJ2-1, with 11 bases fitting TRBD2. The CDR3 sequence is 17 residues long. Germline loops: CDR1 SNHLY, CDR2 FYNNEI. V gave up 7 bases and J gave up 0 bases; unmatched junction bases: 8. CDR3 protein: CASTASGRWSSYNEQFF. The CDR3 DNA follows: TGTGCCAGCACGGCTAGCGGGAGGTGGAGCTCCTACAATGAGCAGTTCTTC.

The rearrangement uses TRBV27 and TRBJ2-1, with 7 bases identical to TRBD1. Trimming removed 2 bases from V and 6 bases from J; junction bases left unmatched: 7. CDR1 is MNHEY, CDR2 SMNVEV, per germline (reference sequence). The CDR3 extends over 15 amino acids. As DNA, the CDR3 is TGTGCCAGCAGTTTACAAAGGGGGCTAGGCAATGAGCAGTTCTTC. Its translation: CASSLQRGLGNEQFF.

Worth noting for this clone: Within the sample, other DNA sequences also encode this same CDR3. V gene TRBV5-1 combines with J gene TRBJ2-3; 10 bases are a match to TRBD1. CDR3 size: 15 residues. Germline V CDR1 and CDR2: SGHRS, YFSETQ. J gave up 1 base and V 2 bases, and 1 base lay outside the gene matches. The CDR3 loop reads CASSLGTGGTDTQYF. CDR3 sequence (DNA): TGCGCCAGCAGCTTAGGGACAGGGGGCACAGATACGCAGTATTTT. The full variable domain, in which reference TRBV5-1 and TRBJ2-3 provide the parts outside the CDR3, is KAGVTQTPRYLIKTRGQQVTLSCSPISGHRSVSWYQQTPGQGLQFLFEYFSETQRNKGNFPGRFSGRQFSNSRSEMNVSTLELGDSALYLCASSLGTGGTDTQYFGPGTRLTVL.

The chain carries TRBV11-2 and TRBJ1-3; no clear D. Trimming removed 1 base from V and 0 bases from J, with 7 bases in between. The CDR3 runs to 15 residues. Per the germline V gene, CDR1 is SGHAT and CDR2 is FQNNGV. Here the CDR3 reads CASSLALSSGNTIYF. The CDR3 coding sequence is TGTGCCAGCAGCTTAGCACTGAGCTCTGGAAACACCATATATTTT.

The chain recombines TRBV6-5 with TRBJ1-2, with 9 bases aligning to TRBD1. V was pared by 5 bases and J by 2 bases, with 6 bases of the junction left unmatched. The CDR3 runs to 15 residues. Per the germline V gene, CDR1 is MNHEY and CDR2 is SVGAGI. CDR3 in DNA: TGTGCCAGCAGTACCCCGACAGGGGGAAACTATGGCTACACCTTC. This sequence encodes CASSTPTGGNYGYTF.

The genes are TRBV5-4 and TRBJ2-5; 7 bases line up with TRBD2. J was trimmed by 3 bases and V by 9 bases; bases with no gene match: 11. The CDR3 sequence is 14 residues long. Germline V gene data show CDR1 as SGHNT and CDR2 as YYREEE (reference sequence). CDR3 residues: CATGGGSSKETQYF. As DNA, the CDR3 is TGTGCCACGGGAGGCGGGAGTTCTAAAGAGACCCAGTACTTC.

The J gene is TRBJ1-1, the V gene TRBV5-1; 9 bases fit TRBD1. Germline CDR1 reads SGHRS; CDR2 reads YFSETQ. The J segment lost 7 bases and the V segment lost 4 bases, leaving 8 bases of the junction unmatched. The CDR3 sequence is 14 residues long. CDR3 loop: CASSATGTGNEAFF. The CDR3 DNA is TGCGCCAGCAGCGCCACCGGGACAGGGAATGAAGCTTTCTTT.

The V call is TRBV7-2, the J call TRBJ1-2, with 8 bases aligning to TRBD1. V lost 0 bases to trimming and J lost 4 bases; unmatched junction nucleotides: 4. Germline V gene sequence: CDR1 SGHTA, CDR2 FQGNSA. This CDR3 spans 15 amino acids. The CDR3 here is CASSLARTGGYGYTF. In DNA form, the CDR3 reads TGTGCCAGCAGCTTAGCGAGAACAGGGGGCTATGGCTACACCTTC.

This chain links TRBV19 with TRBJ2-2; TRBD1 is a possible D gene (6 bases). Germline V CDR1 and CDR2: LNHDA, SQIVND (reference sequence). This CDR3 region has 16 residues. Trimming removed 5 bases from V and 1 base from J, with 14 bases in between. DNA of the CDR3: TGTGCCAGTAGTCCACCGGGACATAGGAACACCGGGGAGCTGTTTTTT. This codes for CASSPPGHRNTGELFF.

This chain uses TRBV27 with TRBJ2-5, with TRBD2 matching over 9 bases. V dropped 6 bases and J dropped 6; count of bases not matched to a gene: 17. The germline V gene encodes CDR1 MNHEY and CDR2 SMNVEV (reference sequence). The CDR3 contains 17 residues. CDR3 coding DNA: TGTGCCAGCAGCCCGTGGGGGACTAGCTCCAATTCCAAGACCCAGTACTTC. It is translated as CASSPWGTSSNSKTQYF.